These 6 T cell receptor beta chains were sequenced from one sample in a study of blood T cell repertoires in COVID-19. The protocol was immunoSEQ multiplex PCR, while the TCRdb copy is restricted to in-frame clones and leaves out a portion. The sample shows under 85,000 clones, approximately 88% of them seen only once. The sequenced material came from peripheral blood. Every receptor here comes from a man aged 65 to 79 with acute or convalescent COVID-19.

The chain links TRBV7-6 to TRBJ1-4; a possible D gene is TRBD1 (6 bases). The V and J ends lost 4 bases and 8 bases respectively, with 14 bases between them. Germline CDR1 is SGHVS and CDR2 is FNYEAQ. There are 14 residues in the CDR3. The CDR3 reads CASSSGGGREKLFF. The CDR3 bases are TGTGCCAGCAGCTCTGGGGGGGGGCGAGAAAAACTGTTTTTT.

As DNA, the CDR3 is TGCGCCAGCAGCTTGGGGGGAGAGAACACTGAAGCTTTCTTT. It codes for CASSLGGENTEAFF. The V gene is TRBV5-1, the J gene TRBJ1-1; D gene unclear. V dropped 0 bases and J dropped 1 base, with 7 bases sitting between them. The CDR3 length is 14 residues. Germline V gene lookup returns CDR1 SGHRS and CDR2 YFSETQ.

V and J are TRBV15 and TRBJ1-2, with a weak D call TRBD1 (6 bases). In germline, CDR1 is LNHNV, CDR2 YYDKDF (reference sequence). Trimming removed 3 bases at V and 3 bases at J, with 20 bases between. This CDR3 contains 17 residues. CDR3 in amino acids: CATSSLTGLGAYYGYTF. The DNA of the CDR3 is TGTGCCACCAGCAGCCTTACAGGGCTGGGAGCCTACTATGGCTACACCTTC. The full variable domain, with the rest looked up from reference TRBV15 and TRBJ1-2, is DAMVIQNPRYQVTQFGKPVTLSCSQTLNHNVMYWYQQKSSQAPKLLFHYYDKDFNNEADTPDNFQSRRPNTSFCFLDIRSPGLGDTAMYLCATSSLTGLGAYYGYTFGSGTRLTVV.

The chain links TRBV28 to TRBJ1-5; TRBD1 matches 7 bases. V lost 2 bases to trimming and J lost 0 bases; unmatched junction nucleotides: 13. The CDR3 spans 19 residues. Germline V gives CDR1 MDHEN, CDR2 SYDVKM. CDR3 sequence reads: CASSLNFRTGDDSNQPQHF. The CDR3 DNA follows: TGTGCCAGCAGTTTAAACTTCCGGACAGGTGACGATAGCAATCAGCCCCAGCATTTT.

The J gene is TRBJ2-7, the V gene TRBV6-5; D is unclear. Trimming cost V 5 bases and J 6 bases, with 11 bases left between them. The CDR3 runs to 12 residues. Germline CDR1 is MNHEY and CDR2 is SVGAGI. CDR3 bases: TGTGCCAGCAGTCCTCGACTCCGCGAGCAGTACTTC. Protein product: CASSPRLREQYF.

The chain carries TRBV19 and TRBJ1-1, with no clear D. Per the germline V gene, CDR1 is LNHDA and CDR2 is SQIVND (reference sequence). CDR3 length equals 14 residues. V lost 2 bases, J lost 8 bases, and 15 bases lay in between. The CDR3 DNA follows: TGTGCCAGTAGTATACCCGGGTTGCTCCGAGAAGCTTTCTTT. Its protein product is CASSIPGLLREAFF. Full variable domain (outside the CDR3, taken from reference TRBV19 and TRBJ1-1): DGGITQSPKYLFRKEGQNVTLSCEQNLNHDAMYWYRQDPGQGLRLIYYSQIVNDFQKGDIAEGYSVSREKKESFPLTVTSAQKNPTAFYLCASSIPGLLREAFFGQGTRLTVV.